This TCR beta chain was sequenced in a study of cytomegalovirus exposure and HLA in healthy donors. Separate from the approximately 650-subject first cohort, the roughly 120-subject validation cohort was the one that the donors belonged to. About this clone: Its antigen is undetermined.

Data came from immunoSEQ multiplex PCR; TCRdb stores just in-frame clones and leaves some out. The repertoire holds roughly 120,000 clones, with around 88% as singletons. Germline V CDR1 and CDR2: SEHNR, FQNEAQ (reference sequence). This CDR3 is 14 amino acids long. Unmatched junction bases numbered 4, after V lost 4 bases and J lost 2 bases. The study's findings and limits: TCR sequences were mostly rare, though some public TCRs occurred in many donors. Researchers counted some 150 TCR beta chains as cytomegalovirus-associated. It was found in a later analysis that first-cohort TCR clusters tended to co-occur in the 100 to 150 validation repertoires.

The material sequenced was PBMCs. The source of this sequence is a man aged 18-30 years in good health and CMV-seronegative. The chain joins TRBV7-9 to TRBJ1-2, with TRBD1 identical over 7 bases. The CDR3 DNA reads as TGTGCCAGCAGCTCGGGACAGAGAAACTATGGCTACACCTTC. Translation: CASSSGQRNYGYTF.